These T cell receptor beta chains were read from a single sample in a study of naive and memory T cell subsets. TCRdb processed the UMI-ligation and nested PCR reads anew with MiXCR; each CDR3 protein has one entry. The sample carries 150,000 or so distinct CDR3 sequences, 20% to 25% recorded once. Source material: naive CD4+ T cells from blood. Receptors originate from a human donor in good health. Both conserved end residues are part of each CDR3. A D gene is named only where the DNA matches it firmly. Clone sizes are given selectively: once, few, many, or a class where the clone is expanded.

v_gene: TRBV7-2; j_gene: TRBJ2-6; abundance: NA; d_gene: NA; CDR3nt: TGTGCCAGCAGCTTAAGCGGCGGGGCCTCTGGGGCCAACGTCCTGACTTTC; CDR3aa: CASSLSGGASGANVLTF
v_gene: TRBV7-8; j_gene: TRBJ2-1; abundance: many; d_gene: TRBD2; CDR3nt: TGTGCCAGCAGCCCCCTCGGGGGGACCTACAATGAGCAGTTCTTC; CDR3aa: CASSPLGGTYNEQFF
v_gene: TRBV12-5; j_gene: TRBJ2-6; abundance: NA; d_gene: NA; CDR3nt: TGTGCTAGTGGTTTGAGCGGGGCCAACGTCCTGACTTTC; CDR3aa: CASGLSGANVLTF
v_gene: TRBV2; j_gene: TRBJ1-1; abundance: NA; d_gene: NA; CDR3nt: TGTGCCTCCAAGGACCGCTCGAACACTGAAGCTTTCTTT; CDR3aa: CASKDRSNTEAFF
v_gene: TRBV11-2; j_gene: TRBJ2-2; abundance: NA; d_gene: NA; CDR3nt: TGTGCCAGCAGCTTTCGGATCGGGAACACCGGGGAGCTGTTTTTT; CDR3aa: CASSFRIGNTGELFF
v_gene: TRBV29-1; j_gene: TRBJ2-2; abundance: NA; d_gene: TRBD1; CDR3nt: TGCAGCACCAGACAGGGGCCCACCGGGGAGCTGTTTTTT; CDR3aa: CSTRQGPTGELFF
v_gene: TRBV25-1; j_gene: TRBJ2-5; abundance: NA; d_gene: TRBD1; CDR3nt: TGTGCCAGCAGTGCCCCCGGGACAGGGTCGGAGACCCAGTACTTC; CDR3aa: CASSAPGTGSETQYF
v_gene: TRBV30; j_gene: TRBJ1-6; abundance: few; d_gene: TRBD1; CDR3nt: TGTGCCTGGAGTAGAGACAGGGGTGTTAATTCACCCCTCCACTTT; CDR3aa: CAWSRDRGVNSPLHF
v_gene: TRBV4-3; j_gene: TRBJ2-4; abundance: few; d_gene: TRBD1; CDR3nt: TGCGCCAGCAGCCAAGGCGCGGCGGGCGGGACAGGGGTGTACATTCAGTACTTC; CDR3aa: CASSQGAAGGTGVYIQYF
v_gene: TRBV12-3/TRBV12-4; j_gene: TRBJ2-5; abundance: few; d_gene: TRBD2; CDR3nt: TGTGCCAGCAGTCCTCGGGCGGGAGGGCCCGTGGAGACCCAGTACTTC; CDR3aa: CASSPRAGGPVETQYF
v_gene: TRBV20-1; j_gene: TRBJ2-5; abundance: few; d_gene: TRBD2; CDR3nt: TGCAGTGCCCCGACTAGCGGGAGAGGAGAGACCCAGTACTTC; CDR3aa: CSAPTSGRGETQYF
v_gene: TRBV4-3; j_gene: TRBJ1-4; abundance: few; d_gene: NA; CDR3nt: TGCGCCAGCAGCCAAGGACAGGCCAAGAGTGAAAAACTGTTTTTT; CDR3aa: CASSQGQAKSEKLFF
v_gene: TRBV28; j_gene: TRBJ1-1; abundance: NA; d_gene: NA; CDR3nt: TGTGCCAGCAGTCCCCGGACAGCTATGAACACTGAAGCTTTCTTT; CDR3aa: CASSPRTAMNTEAFF
v_gene: TRBV18; j_gene: TRBJ1-1; abundance: few; d_gene: NA; CDR3nt: TGTGCCAGCTCACCGACGGAAATCGCTGAAGCTTTCTTT; CDR3aa: CASSPTEIAEAFF